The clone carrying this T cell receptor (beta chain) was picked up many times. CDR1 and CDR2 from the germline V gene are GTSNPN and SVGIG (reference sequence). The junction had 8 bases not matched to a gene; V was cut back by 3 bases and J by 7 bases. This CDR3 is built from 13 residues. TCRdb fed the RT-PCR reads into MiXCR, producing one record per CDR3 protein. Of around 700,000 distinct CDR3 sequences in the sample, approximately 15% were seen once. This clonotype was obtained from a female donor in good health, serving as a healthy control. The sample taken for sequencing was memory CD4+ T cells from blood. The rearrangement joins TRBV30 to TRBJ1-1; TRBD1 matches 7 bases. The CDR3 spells CAWRVSGGNEAFF. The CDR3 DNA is TGTGCCTGGAGAGTGTCAGGGGGGAATGAAGCTTTCTTT.